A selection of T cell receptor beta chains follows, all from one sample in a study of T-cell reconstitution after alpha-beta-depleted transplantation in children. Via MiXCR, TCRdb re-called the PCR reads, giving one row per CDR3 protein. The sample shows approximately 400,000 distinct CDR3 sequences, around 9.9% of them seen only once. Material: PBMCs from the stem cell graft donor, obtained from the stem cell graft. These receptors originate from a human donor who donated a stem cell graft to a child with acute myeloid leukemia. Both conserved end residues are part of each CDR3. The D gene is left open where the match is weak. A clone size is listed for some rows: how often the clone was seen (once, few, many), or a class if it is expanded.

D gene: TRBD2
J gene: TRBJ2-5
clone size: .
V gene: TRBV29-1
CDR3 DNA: TGCAGCGTTAAAGGGGCTAGCGGGAGAATTCAAGAGACCCAGTACTTC
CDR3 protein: CSVKGASGRIQETQYF

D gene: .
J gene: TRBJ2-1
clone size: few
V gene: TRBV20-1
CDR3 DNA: TGCAGTGCTAACCCTGGGACTTCCAATGAGCAGTTCTTC
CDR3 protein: CSANPGTSNEQFF

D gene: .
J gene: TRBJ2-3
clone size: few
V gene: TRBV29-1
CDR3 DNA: TGCAGCGTTTTTTTACCTTCCACAGATACGCAGTATTTT
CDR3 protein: CSVFLPSTDTQYF

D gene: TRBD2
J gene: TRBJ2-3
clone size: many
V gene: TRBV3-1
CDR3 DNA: TGTGCCAGCAGCCTTCGCACAGCGGGGGACACAGATACGCAGTATTTT
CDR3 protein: CASSLRTAGDTDTQYF

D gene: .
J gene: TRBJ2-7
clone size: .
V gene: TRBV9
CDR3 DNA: TGTGCCAGCAGCGGTGGCGGGACCTCCGAAAGCTCCTACGAGCAGTACTTC
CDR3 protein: CASSGGGTSESSYEQYF

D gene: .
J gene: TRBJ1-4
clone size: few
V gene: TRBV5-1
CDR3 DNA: TGCGCCAGCAGAACGACAGCTTATGAAAAACTGTTTTTT
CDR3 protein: CASRTTAYEKLFF

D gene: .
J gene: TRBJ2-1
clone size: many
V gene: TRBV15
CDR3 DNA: TGTGCCACCAGCAGGGTCTACAATGAGCAGTTCTTC
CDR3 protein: CATSRVYNEQFF

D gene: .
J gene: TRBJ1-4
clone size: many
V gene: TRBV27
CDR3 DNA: TGTGCCAGCGCGGGTATTGCAACTAATGAAAAACTGTTTTTT
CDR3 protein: CASAGIATNEKLFF

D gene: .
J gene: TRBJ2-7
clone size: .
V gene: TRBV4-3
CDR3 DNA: TGCGCCAGCAGCCAATTGGGTGCCCACGAGCAGTACTTC
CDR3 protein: CASSQLGAHEQYF

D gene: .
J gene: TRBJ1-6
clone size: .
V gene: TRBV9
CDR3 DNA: TGTGCCAGCAGCGTAGGTTCGGACTCCTATAATTCACCCCTCCACTTT
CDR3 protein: CASSVGSDSYNSPLHF

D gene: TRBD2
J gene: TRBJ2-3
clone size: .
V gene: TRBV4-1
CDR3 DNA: TGCGCCAGCAGCCCGGATTCTCTAGCGGAAGATACGCAGTATTTT
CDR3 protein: CASSPDSLAEDTQYF

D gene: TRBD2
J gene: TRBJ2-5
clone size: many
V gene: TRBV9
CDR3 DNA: TGTGCCAGCAGCGTAGATCCCTCGGGCGGGAGGAAAGAGACCCAGTACTTC
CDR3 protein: CASSVDPSGGRKETQYF

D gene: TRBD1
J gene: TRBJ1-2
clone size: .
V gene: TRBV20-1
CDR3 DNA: TGCAGTGCTAGGAGGGGGCGGAACTATGGCTACACCTTC
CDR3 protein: CSARRGRNYGYTF

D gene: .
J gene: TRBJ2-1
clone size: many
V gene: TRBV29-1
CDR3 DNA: TGCAGCGTTGACAAGTTGGGTTCCTACAATGAGCAGTTCTTC
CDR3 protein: CSVDKLGSYNEQFF

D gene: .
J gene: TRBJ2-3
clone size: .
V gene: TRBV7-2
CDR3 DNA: TGTGCCAGCAGCTTAGATCTCCTTAGCACAGATACGCAGTATTTT
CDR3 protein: CASSLDLLSTDTQYF

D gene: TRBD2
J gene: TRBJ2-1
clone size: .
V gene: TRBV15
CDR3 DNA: TGTGCCACCAGCAGAGATCACATACTAGCGGGAGTCGGAAATGAGCAGTTCTTC
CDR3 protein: CATSRDHILAGVGNEQFF

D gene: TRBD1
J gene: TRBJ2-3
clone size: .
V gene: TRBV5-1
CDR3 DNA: TGCGCCAGCAGCCGGGGACAGGGATTAGGCACAGATACGCAGTATTTT
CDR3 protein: CASSRGQGLGTDTQYF

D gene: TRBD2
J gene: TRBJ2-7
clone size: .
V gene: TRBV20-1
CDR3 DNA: TGCAGTGCTAGAGGAGGGCTAGCGGCATACGAGCAGTACTTC
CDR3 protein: CSARGGLAAYEQYF

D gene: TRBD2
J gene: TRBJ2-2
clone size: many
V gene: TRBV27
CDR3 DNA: TGTGCCAGCAAGACCCACGGACTAGTCAACACCGGGGAGCTGTTTTTT
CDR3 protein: CASKTHGLVNTGELFF

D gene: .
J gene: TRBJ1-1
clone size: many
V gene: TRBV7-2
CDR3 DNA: TGTGCCAGCAGCTTAGCGCTATTCGCGACCACTGAAGCTTTCTTT
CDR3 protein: CASSLALFATTEAFF

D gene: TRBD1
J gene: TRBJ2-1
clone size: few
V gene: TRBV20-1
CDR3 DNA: TGCAGTGCTAGAGAGGACAGGGGGCTGTACAATGAGCAGTTCTTC
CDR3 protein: CSAREDRGLYNEQFF

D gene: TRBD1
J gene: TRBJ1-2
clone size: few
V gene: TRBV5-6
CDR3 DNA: TGTGCCAGCAGCTTGGCGTCACAGGGGGCGCGTGGCTACACCTTC
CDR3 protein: CASSLASQGARGYTF

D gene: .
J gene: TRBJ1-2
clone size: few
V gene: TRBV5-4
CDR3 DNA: TGTGCCAGCACCGCGGGCTATGGCTACACCTTC
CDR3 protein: CASTAGYGYTF

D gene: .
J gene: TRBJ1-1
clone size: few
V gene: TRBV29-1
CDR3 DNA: TGCAGCGTAGTGACCCATACGGGAACTGAAGCTTTCTTT
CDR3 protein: CSVVTHTGTEAFF

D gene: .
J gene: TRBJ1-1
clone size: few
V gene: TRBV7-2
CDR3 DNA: TGTGCCAGCAGCTTAGGGGCAGGCCCCTTCTCTGAAGCTTTCTTT
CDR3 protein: CASSLGAGPFSEAFF

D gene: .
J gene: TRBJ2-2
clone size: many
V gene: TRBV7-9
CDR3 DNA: TGTGCCAGCAGCTTAACCGCGAACACCGGGGAGCTGTTTTTT
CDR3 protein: CASSLTANTGELFF

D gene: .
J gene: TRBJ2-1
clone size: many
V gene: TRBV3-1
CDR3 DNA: TGTGCCAGCAGCCAAGCAGGGAACAATGAGCAGTTCTTC
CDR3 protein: CASSQAGNNEQFF

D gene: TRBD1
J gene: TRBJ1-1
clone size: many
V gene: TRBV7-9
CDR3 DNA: TGTGCCAGCAGCTTAGGGGACAGGCCTCTTGAAGCTTTCTTT
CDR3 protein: CASSLGDRPLEAFF

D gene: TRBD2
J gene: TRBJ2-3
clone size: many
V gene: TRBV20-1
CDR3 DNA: TGCAGTGCTAGACCGACCGGGACTAGCCCAGATACGCAGTATTTT
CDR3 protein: CSARPTGTSPDTQYF

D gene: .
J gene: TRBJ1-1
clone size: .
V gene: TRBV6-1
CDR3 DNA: TGTGCCAGCAGAAAACAGGGTATGAACACTGAAGCTTTCTTT
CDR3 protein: CASRKQGMNTEAFF

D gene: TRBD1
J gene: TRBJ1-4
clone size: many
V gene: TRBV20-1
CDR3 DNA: TGCAGTGCTAGAGTGATAACAGGGGGCAGGGAAAAACTGTTTTTT
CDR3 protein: CSARVITGGREKLFF